The entry that follows covers one T cell receptor beta chain sequence. This sample is part of a study of blood T cell repertoires in COVID-19. Trimming shortened V by 5 bases and J by 6 bases, and 14 bases separated the two germline ends. The CDR3 is 15 amino acids. The V gene's germline CDR1 is SGHTA and CDR2 FQGNSA. Clones were read by immunoSEQ multiplex PCR, and TCRdb kept only the in-frame ones, dropping some. This sample has 150,000 to 200,000 clones, with 70% to 90% found just once. This receptor was obtained from a man aged 45 to 65 with active or convalescent COVID-19. The chain links TRBV7-2 to TRBJ1-6; D is perhaps TRBD1 (6 bases). The material sequenced was peripheral blood. CDR3 residues: CASSPEQGSNSPLHF. The CDR3 bases are TGTGCCAGCAGCCCGGAACAGGGATCTAATTCACCCCTCCACTTT.